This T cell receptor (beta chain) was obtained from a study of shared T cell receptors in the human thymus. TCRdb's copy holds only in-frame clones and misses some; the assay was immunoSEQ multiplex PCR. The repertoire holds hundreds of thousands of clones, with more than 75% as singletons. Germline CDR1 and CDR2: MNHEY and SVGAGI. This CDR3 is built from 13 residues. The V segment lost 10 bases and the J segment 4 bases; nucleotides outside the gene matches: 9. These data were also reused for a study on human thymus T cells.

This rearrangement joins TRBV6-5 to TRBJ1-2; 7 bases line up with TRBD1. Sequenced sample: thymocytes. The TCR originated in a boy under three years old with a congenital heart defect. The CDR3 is CATGGQMGYGYTF. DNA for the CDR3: TGTGCCACCGGGGGACAGATGGGCTATGGCTACACCTTC.